This T cell receptor beta chain appears in the sequencing data of a study of blood T cell repertoires in COVID-19. For the study at large: The United States, Italy and Spain provided the acute and convalescent COVID-19 samples.

Germline V gives CDR1 SEHNR, CDR2 FQNEAQ (reference sequence). The CDR3 covers 15 residues. The V gene lost 1 base and the J gene lost 6 bases, with 13 bases spanning the gap. Repertoires were generated with immunoSEQ multiplex PCR, while TCRdb's copy carries only in-frame clones and drops some. The sample has 150,000 to 200,000 clones, 65% to 85% seen once. The gene calls are TRBV7-9 and TRBJ2-1; D not certain. The clonotype was recovered from a woman aged 25-40 years with acute or convalescent COVID-19. The sequenced sample was peripheral blood. The CDR3 region is CASSLVLGDGNEQFF. As DNA, the CDR3 is TGTGCCAGCAGCTTAGTTCTGGGCGACGGCAATGAGCAGTTCTTC.